The clone carrying this T cell receptor beta chain was detected ten times or more. The antigen is unknown. It was blood bank volunteers in Maryland, USA who made up the healthy controls. For the unsorted libraries, 2 million PBMCs stored at -80 C served as input. This record comes from a study of neurological immune-mediated disorders. General study points: Falling below healthy controls, multiple sclerosis showed the least TCR clonal expansion, while HTLV-1-associated myelopathy showed the most.

In germline, CDR1 is SGHDT, CDR2 YYEEEE. This CDR3 region has 15 residues. Trimming left V 2 bases short and J 0 bases short, with 9 bases between. The cDNA was generated by 5'RACE with 10-nucleotide random UMIs. TCRdb ran MiXCR on the 5' RACE reads and lists one entry per CDR3 protein. The table records under 90,000 distinct CDR3 sequences, about 9.4% of them present only once. The sequence came from a man in his forties in good health. The specimen sequenced was PBMCs. The chain links TRBV5-6 to TRBJ2-1; D tentatively reads TRBD1 or TRBD2 (5 bases each). CDR3 region: CASSLGTPSYNEQFF. The CDR3 DNA reads TGTGCCAGCAGCTTAGGGACCCCCTCCTACAATGAGCAGTTCTTC.